This TCR beta chain was captured by sequencing in a study of T cells in narcolepsy. Across the study: Enrolled donors included narcolepsy type 1 or type 2 patients and healthy controls.

With respect to this clone: Its antigen is unidentified.

V was shortened by 4 bases and J by 1 base, with 11 bases between the two germline ends. Germline-derived CDR1 and CDR2 are SGHRS and YFSETQ. The CDR3 runs 14 residues. TCRdb's table, derived via immunoSEQ multiplex PCR, lists solely in-frame clones and lacks some. Altogether about 22,000 clones are present, about 80% being singletons, with the ten largest covering 4% to 5%. General study findings and limits: No autoreactive T cell clone sequences appeared in some memory CD4+ repertoires. Healthy controls reportedly lacked the autoreactive clonotypes serially found in patients' blood.

This chain joins TRBV5-1 and TRBJ1-1; a possible D gene is TRBD1 (6 bases). Material: memory (CD45RA-) CD4+ T cells from blood. The sequence came from a human donor in good health. CDR3 nucleotides: TGCGCCAGCAGCCAGGGGCGAGGGAACACTGAAGCTTTCTTT. Amino acid sequence: CASSQGRGNTEAFF.